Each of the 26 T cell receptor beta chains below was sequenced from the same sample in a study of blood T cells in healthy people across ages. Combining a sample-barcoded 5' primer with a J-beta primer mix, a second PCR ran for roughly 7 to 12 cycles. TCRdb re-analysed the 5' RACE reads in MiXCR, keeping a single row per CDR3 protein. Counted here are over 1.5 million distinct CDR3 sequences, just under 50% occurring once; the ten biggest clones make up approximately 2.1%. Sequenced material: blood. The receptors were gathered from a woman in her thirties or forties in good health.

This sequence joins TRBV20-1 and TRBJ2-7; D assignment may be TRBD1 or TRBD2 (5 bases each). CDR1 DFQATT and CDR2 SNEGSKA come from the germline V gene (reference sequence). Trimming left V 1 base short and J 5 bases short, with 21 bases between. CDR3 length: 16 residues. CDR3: CSARGGVAQHWDEQYF. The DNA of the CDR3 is TGCAGTGCTAGAGGAGGGGTGGCCCAACACTGGGACGAGCAGTACTTC.

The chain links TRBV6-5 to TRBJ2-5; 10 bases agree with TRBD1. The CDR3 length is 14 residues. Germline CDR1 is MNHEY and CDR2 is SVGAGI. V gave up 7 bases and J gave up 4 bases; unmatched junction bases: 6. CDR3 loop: CASNSGQGIETQYF. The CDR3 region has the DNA TGTGCCAGCAATTCGGGACAGGGGATAGAGACCCAGTACTTC.

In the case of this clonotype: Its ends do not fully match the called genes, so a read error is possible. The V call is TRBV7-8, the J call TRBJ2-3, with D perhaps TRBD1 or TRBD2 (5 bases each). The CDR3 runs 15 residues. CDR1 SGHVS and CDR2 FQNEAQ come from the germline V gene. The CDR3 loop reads CASTDRPGPTDTQYF. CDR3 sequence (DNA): TGCGCCAGCACCGACCGCCCGGGGCCGACAGATACGCAGTATTTT.

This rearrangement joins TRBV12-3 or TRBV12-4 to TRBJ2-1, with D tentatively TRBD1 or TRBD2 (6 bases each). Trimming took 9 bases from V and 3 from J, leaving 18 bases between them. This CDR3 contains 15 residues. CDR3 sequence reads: CASLNRGQDYNEQFF. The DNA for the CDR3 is TGTGCCAGTCTAAATCGGGGGCAAGACTACAATGAGCAGTTCTTC.

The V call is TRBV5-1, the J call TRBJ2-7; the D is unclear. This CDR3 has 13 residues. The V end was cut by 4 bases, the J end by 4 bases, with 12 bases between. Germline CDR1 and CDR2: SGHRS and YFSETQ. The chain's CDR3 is CASSQSVPYEQYF. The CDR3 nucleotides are TGCGCCAGCAGCCAATCGGTGCCGTACGAGCAGTACTTC.

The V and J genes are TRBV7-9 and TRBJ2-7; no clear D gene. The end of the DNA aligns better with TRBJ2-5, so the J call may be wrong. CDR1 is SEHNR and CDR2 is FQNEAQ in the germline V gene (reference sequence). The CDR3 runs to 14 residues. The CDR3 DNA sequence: TGTGCCAGCAGCTTAGAATTTCCTCCGGAGACCCAGTACTTC. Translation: CASSLEFPPETQYF.

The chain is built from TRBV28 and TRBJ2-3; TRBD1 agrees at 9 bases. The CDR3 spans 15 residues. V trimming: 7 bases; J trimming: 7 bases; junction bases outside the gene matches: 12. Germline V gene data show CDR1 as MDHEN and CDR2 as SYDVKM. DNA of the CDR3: TGTGCCAGCACCATAGACAACAGGGGGCTTAATACGCAGTATTTT. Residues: CASTIDNRGLNTQYF.

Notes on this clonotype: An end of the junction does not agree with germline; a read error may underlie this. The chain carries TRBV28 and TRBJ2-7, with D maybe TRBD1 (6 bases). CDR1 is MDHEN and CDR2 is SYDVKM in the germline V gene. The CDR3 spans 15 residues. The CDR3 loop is CACSQETGQTYEQYF. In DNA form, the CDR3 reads TGTGCCTGCAGTCAGGAAACAGGACAGACCTACGAGCAGTACTTC.

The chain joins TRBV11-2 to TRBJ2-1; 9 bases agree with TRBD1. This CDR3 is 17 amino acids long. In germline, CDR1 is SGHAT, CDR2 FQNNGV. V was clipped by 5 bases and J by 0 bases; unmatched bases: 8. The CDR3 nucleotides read TGTGCCAGCAGCAATTTAGGGGACAGGGTCTCCTACAATGAGCAGTTCTTC. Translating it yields CASSNLGDRVSYNEQFF.

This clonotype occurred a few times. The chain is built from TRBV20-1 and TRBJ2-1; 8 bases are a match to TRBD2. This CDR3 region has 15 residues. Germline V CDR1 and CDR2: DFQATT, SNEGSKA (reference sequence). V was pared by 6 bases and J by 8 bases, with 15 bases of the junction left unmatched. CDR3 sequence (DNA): TGCAGTGCGGCGCCGGGACTAGGTTTAGTTCATGAGCAGTTCTTC. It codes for CSAAPGLGLVHEQFF.

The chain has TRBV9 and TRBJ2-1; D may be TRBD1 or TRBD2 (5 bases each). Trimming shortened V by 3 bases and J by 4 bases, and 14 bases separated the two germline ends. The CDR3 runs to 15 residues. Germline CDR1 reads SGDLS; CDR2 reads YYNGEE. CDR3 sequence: CASSADAGRYNEQFF. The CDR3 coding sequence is TGTGCCAGCAGCGCCGACGCAGGGAGATACAATGAGCAGTTCTTC.

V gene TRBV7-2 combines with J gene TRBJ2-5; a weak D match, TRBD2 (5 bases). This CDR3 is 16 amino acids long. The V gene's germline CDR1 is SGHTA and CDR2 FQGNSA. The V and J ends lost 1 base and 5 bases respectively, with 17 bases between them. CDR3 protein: CASSLVAAASGETQYF. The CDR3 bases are TGTGCCAGCAGCTTAGTGGCAGCGGCCTCCGGGGAGACCCAGTACTTC.

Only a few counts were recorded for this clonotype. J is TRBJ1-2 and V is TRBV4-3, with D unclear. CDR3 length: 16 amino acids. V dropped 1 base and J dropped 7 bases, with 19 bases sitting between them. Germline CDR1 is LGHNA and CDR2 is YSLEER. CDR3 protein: CASSQATIPTFFGYTF. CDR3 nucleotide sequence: TGCGCCAGCAGCCAAGCGACTATCCCGACCTTTTTTGGCTACACCTTC.

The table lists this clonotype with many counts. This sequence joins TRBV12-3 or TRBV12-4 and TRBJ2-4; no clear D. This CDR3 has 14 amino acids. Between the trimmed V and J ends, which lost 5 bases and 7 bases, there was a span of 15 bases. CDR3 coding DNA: TGTGCCAGCAGTCCCCGACTTGGGTCGAACATTCAGTACTTC. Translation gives CASSPRLGSNIQYF.

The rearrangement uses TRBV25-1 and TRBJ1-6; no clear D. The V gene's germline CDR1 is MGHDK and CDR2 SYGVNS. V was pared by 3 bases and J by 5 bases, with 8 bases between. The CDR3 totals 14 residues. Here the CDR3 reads CASSDRMNNSPLHF. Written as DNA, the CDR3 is TGTGCCAGCAGTGATCGGATGAATAATTCACCCCTCCACTTT.

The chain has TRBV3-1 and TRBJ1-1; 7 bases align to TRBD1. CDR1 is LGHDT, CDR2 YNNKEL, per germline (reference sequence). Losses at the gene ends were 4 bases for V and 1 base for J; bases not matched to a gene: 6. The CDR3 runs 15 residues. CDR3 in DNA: TGTGCCAGCAGCCTCAGGACAGGACCGAACACTGAAGCTTTCTTT. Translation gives CASSLRTGPNTEAFF.

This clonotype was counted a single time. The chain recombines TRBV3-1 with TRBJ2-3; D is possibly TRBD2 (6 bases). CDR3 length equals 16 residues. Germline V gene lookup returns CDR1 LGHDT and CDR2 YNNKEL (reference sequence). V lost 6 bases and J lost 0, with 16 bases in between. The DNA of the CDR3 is TGTGCCAGCAGGAAAGCGGGTGCCCCTAGCACAGATACGCAGTATTTT. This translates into CASRKAGAPSTDTQYF.

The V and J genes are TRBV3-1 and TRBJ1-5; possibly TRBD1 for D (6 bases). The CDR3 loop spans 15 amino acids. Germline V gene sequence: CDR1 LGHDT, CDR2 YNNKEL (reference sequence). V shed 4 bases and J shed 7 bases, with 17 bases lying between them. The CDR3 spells CASSPSPGQGQPQHF. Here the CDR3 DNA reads TGTGCCAGCAGCCCCAGCCCGGGACAAGGACAGCCCCAGCATTTT.

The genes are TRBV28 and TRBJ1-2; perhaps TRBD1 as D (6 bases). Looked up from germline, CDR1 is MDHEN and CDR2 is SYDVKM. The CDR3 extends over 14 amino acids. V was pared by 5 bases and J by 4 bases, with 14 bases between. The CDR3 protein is CASSIPQGTYGYTF. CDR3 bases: TGTGCCAGCAGTATACCACAGGGAACCTATGGCTACACCTTC.

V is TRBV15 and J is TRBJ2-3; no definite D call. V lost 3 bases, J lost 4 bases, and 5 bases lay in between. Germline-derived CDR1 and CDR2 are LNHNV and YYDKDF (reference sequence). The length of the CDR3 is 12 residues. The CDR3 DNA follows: TGTGCCACCAGCAGTGGGGCAGATACGCAGTATTTT. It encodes CATSSGADTQYF.

Written as DNA, the CDR3 is TGTGCCAGCACCCGGACGGGAAGCTCCTATAATTCACCCCTCCACTTT. Its protein is CASTRTGSSYNSPLHF. V and J are TRBV6-5 and TRBJ1-6; D remains unclear. This CDR3 has 16 amino acids. V shed 7 bases and J shed 0 bases, with 13 bases lying between them. CDR1 is MNHEY and CDR2 is SVGAGI in the germline V gene.

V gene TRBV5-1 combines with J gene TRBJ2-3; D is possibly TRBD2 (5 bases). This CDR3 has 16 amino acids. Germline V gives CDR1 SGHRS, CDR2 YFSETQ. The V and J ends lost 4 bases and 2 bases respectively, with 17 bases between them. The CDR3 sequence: CASSPTIPGLTDTQYF. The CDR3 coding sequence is TGCGCCAGCAGCCCCACAATACCCGGACTCACAGATACGCAGTATTTT.

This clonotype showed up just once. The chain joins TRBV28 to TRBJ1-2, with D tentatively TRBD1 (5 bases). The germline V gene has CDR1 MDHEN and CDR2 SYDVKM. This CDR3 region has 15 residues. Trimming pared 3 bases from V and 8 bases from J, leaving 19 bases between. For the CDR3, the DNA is TGTGCCAGCAGTTTCCTTGGAGCGTCGGGGCGAGGCTACACCTTC. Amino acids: CASSFLGASGRGYTF.

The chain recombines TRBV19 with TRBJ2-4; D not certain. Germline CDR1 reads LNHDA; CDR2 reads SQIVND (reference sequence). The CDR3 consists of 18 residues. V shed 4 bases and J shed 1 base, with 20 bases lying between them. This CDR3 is CASSTLGQTYDAKNIQYF. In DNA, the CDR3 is TGTGCCAGTAGTACCCTGGGTCAGACTTATGACGCCAAAAACATTCAGTACTTC.

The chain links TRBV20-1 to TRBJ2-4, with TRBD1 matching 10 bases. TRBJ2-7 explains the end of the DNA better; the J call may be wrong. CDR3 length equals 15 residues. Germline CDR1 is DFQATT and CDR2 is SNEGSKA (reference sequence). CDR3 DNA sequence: TGCAGTGCTAGAGACGGGACAGGGGTATCGGCCGAGCAGTACTTC. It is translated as CSARDGTGVSAEQYF.

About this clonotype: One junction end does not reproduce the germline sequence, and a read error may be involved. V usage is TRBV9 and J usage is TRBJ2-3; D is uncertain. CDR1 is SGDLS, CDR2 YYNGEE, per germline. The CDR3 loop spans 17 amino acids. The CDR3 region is CASSVNRIEPGTDTQYF. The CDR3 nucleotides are TGTGCTAGCAGCGTTAACCGGATAGAACCCGGCACAGATACGCAGTATTTT. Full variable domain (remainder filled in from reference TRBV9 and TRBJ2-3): DSGVTQTPKHLITATGQRVTLRCSPRSGDLSVYWYQQSLDQGLQFLIQYYNGEERAKGNILERFSAQQFPDLHSELNLSSLELGDSALYFCASSVNRIEPGTDTQYFGPGTRLTVL.